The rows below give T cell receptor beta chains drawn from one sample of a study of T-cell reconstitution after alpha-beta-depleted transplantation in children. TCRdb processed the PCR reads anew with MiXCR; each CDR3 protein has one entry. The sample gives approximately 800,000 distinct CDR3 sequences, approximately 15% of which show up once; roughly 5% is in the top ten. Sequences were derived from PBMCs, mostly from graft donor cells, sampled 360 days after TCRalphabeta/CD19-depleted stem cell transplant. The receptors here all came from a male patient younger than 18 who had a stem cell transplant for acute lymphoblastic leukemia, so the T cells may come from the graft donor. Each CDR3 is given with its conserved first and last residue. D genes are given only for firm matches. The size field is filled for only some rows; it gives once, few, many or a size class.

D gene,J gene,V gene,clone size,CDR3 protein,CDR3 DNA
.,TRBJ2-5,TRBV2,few,CASSEGGLAGETQYF,TGTGCCAGCAGTGAAGGGGGGCTGGCGGGAGAGACCCAGTACTTC
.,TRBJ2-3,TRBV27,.,CASSKTNTQYF,TGTGCCAGCAGTAAGACCAATACGCAGTATTTT
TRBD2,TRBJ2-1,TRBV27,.,CASSLLSGSFYNEQFF,TGTGCCAGCAGTTTACTCAGCGGGAGTTTCTACAATGAGCAGTTCTTC
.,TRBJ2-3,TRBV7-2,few,CASRRQTNTQYF,TGTGCCAGCAGGCGACAGACTAATACGCAGTATTTT
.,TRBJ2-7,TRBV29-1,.,CSVVRSYEQYF,TGCAGCGTTGTGCGCTCCTACGAGCAGTACTTC
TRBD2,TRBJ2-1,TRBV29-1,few,CSVYGTSEFNEQFF,TGCAGCGTTTACGGGACTAGCGAGTTCAATGAGCAGTTCTTC
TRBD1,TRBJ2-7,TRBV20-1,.,CSVRTGTSYEQYF,TGCAGTGTCCGGACAGGGACCTCCTACGAGCAGTACTTC
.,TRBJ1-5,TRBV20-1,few,CSARGVKPQHF,TGCAGTGCTAGAGGGGTAAAACCCCAGCATTTT
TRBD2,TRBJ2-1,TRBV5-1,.,CASRLYGGEQFF,TGCGCCAGCAGGTTGTACGGGGGGGAGCAGTTCTTC
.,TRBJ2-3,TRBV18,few,CASSAKADTQYF,TGTGCCAGCTCAGCCAAGGCAGATACGCAGTATTTT
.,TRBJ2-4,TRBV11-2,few,CASSQTISRGSDIQYF,TGTGCCAGCAGCCAGACGATAAGCCGGGGGAGCGACATTCAGTACTTC
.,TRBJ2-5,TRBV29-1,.,CSVEFRGQETQYF,TGCAGCGTTGAATTCCGGGGACAAGAGACCCAGTACTTC
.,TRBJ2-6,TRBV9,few,CASSLMGASSWGANVLTF,TGTGCCAGCAGTCTTATGGGGGCTTCCTCGTGGGGGGCCAACGTCCTGACTTTC
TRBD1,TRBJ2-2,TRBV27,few,CASSVPGQEYYTGELFF,TGTGCCAGCAGCGTACCGGGACAGGAATATTACACCGGGGAGCTGTTTTTT
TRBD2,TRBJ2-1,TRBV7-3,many,CASSLGLAGVRNEQFF,TGTGCCAGCAGCTTAGGGCTAGCGGGAGTCAGGAATGAGCAGTTCTTC
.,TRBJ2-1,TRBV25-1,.,CASSLAGSYNEQLF,TGTGCCAGCAGCTTAGCCGGCTCCTACAATGAGCAGCTCTTC
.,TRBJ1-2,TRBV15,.,CATSRARDGLDGYTF,TGTGCCACCAGCAGAGCTCGGGACGGCCTAGATGGCTACACCTTC
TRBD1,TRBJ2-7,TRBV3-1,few,CASSPPGTASYEQYF,TGTGCCAGCAGCCCTCCCGGGACAGCCTCCTACGAGCAGTACTTC
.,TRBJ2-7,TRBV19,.,CASSSSLLRYWYEQYF,TGTGCCAGTAGTTCATCCTTACTCAGGTACTGGTACGAGCAGTACTTC
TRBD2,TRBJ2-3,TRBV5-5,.,CASPQLATPPDTQYF,TGTGCCAGCCCTCAACTAGCGACCCCGCCAGATACGCAGTATTTT
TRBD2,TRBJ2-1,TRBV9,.,CASSHKWAPGLAGYNEQFF,TGTGCCAGCAGCCACAAATGGGCACCGGGACTAGCGGGTTACAATGAGCAGTTCTTC
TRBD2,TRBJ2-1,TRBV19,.,CASSLAGVNREQFF,TGTGCCAGTAGTCTAGCGGGGGTAAATAGGGAGCAGTTCTTC
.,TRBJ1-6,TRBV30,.,CAWSRQGGSPLHF,TGTGCCTGGAGTCGGCAGGGTGGCTCACCCCTCCACTTT
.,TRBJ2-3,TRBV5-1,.,CASSSRDTLADTQYF,TGCGCCAGCAGCTCCCGGGACACCCTCGCAGATACGCAGTATTTT
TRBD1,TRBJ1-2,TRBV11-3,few,CASSLDSVDRDGYTF,TGTGCCAGCAGCTTAGATTCCGTCGACAGGGATGGCTACACCTTC
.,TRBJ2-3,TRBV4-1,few,CASSQEGGRTDTQYF,TGCGCCAGCAGCCAAGAAGGAGGGAGAACAGATACGCAGTATTTT
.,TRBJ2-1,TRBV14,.,CASSQPYQTSPNEQFF,TGTGCCAGCAGCCAACCATACCAGACTAGTCCCAATGAGCAGTTCTTC
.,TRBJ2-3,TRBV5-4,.,CASSGPSWLARHDTQYF,TGTGCCAGCAGCGGCCCTTCGTGGTTAGCGCGGCACGATACGCAGTATTTT
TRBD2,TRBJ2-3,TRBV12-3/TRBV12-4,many,CASRKIAGPPTDTQYF,TGTGCCAGCAGGAAAATAGCGGGACCCCCCACAGATACGCAGTATTTT
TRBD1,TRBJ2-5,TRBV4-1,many,CASSHVGTADQETQYF,TGCGCCAGCAGCCACGTAGGGACAGCTGATCAAGAGACCCAGTACTTC
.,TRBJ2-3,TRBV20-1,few,CSASVDTQYF,TGCAGTGCATCGGTGGATACGCAGTATTTT
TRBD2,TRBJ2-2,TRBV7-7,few,CASSQGLAGPTGELFF,TGTGCCAGCAGCCAAGGGCTAGCGGGGCCCACCGGGGAGCTGTTTTTT
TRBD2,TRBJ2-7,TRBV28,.,CASNSGTSGRGEQYF,TGTGCCAGCAACTCGGGGACTAGCGGGAGAGGCGAGCAGTACTTC
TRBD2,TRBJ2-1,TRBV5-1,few,CASSWASGPDNEQFF,TGCGCCAGCAGCTGGGCTAGCGGACCAGACAATGAGCAGTTCTTC
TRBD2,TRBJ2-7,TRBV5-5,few,CASSTNYGTSGTYEQYF,TGTGCCAGCAGCACAAATTACGGGACTAGCGGGACTTACGAGCAGTACTTC
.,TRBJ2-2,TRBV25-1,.,CASSEVVTGELFF,TGTGCCAGCAGTGAAGTCGTCACCGGGGAGCTGTTTTTT
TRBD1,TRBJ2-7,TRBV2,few,CASSDGTGDSYEQYF,TGTGCCAGCAGTGATGGGACAGGGGACTCCTACGAGCAGTACTTC
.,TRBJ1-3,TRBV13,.,CASSLDTRGNTIYF,TGTGCCAGCAGCTTAGATACCAGGGGAAACACCATATATTTT
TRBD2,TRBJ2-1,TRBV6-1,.,CASTILAGDEQFF,TGTGCCAGCACCATACTAGCGGGAGACGAGCAGTTCTTC
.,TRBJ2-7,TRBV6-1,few,CASSTSRDADYEQYF,TGTGCCAGCAGTACGAGCCGGGACGCAGACTACGAGCAGTACTTC
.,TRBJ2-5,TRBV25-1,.,CASTPQGVQETQYF,TGTGCCAGCACCCCCCAGGGTGTCCAAGAGACCCAGTACTTC
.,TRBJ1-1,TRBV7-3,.,CASSLTRESTEAFF,TGTGCCAGCAGTCTAACCAGGGAAAGCACTGAAGCTTTCTTT